Shown below are 20 T cell receptor beta chains from a single sample sequenced in a study of shared clonotypes between healthy human individuals. This table comes from immunoSEQ multiplex PCR, and its TCRdb copy is limited to in-frame clones, with some not included. Of hundreds of thousands of clones listed, 95% to 97% are singletons. CD45RO-negative, CCR7-selected cells formed the naive CD8 fraction, which excluded terminally differentiated effector memory CD45RA+ cells. Specimen: naive CD8+ T cells sorted from blood. These receptors all stem from a woman aged 25 to 39 in good health.

Concerning this clone: Other DNA sequences in this sample translate to the same CDR3. The CDR3 protein is CASSFSETQYF. Here the CDR3 DNA reads TGTGCCAGCAGTTTTTCGGAGACCCAGTACTTC. The rearrangement links TRBV28 to TRBJ2-5, with D uncertain. V was shortened by 3 bases and J by 5 bases, with 4 bases between the two germline ends. The CDR3 contains 11 residues. Germline assignment: CDR1 MDHEN and CDR2 SYDVKM.

To note about this clone: Other DNA variants within this sample encode the same CDR3. The chain carries TRBV27 and TRBJ1-4, with unresolved D. Trimming removed 1 base from V and 4 bases from J, with 4 bases in between. This CDR3 region has 13 residues. Germline V gene data show CDR1 as MNHEY and CDR2 as SMNVEV (reference sequence). The CDR3 coding sequence is TGTGCCAGCAGTTTATTGGGTAATGAAAAACTGTTTTTT. This codes for CASSLLGNEKLFF.

The gene calls are TRBV5-1 and TRBJ2-7, with D possibly matching TRBD1 (6 bases). Germline CDR1 is SGHRS and CDR2 is YFSETQ. V was pared by 4 bases and J by 4 bases, with 9 bases between. The CDR3 totals 12 residues. For the CDR3, the DNA is TGCGCCAGCAGCACCGGACAGTACGAGCAGTACTTC. Translating it yields CASSTGQYEQYF.

This chain connects TRBV6-4 to TRBJ2-1; 9 bases align to TRBD1. The germline V gene has CDR1 MRHNA and CDR2 SNTAGT. This CDR3 spans 14 amino acids. CDR3 residues: CAKSTGQGLNEQFF. DNA for the CDR3: TGTGCTAAAAGTACGGGACAGGGACTCAATGAGCAGTTCTTC.

In its sample, this clone was seen once. The rearrangement joins TRBV14 to TRBJ2-1; D might be TRBD1 (5 bases). This CDR3 is 16 amino acids long. Trimming removed 1 base at V and 3 bases at J, with 13 bases between. CDR1 is SGHDN, CDR2 FVKESK, per germline. The CDR3 sequence: CASSQALGHGYNEQFF. Written as DNA, the CDR3 is TGTGCCAGCAGCCAAGCATTGGGGCACGGCTACAATGAGCAGTTCTTC.

The CDR3 sequence is CASSKDELTDTQYF. CDR3 nucleotide sequence: TGTGCCAGCAGTAAAGACGAACTCACAGATACGCAGTATTTT. The genes are TRBV7-9 and TRBJ2-3; D unresolved. Germline CDR1 reads SEHNR; CDR2 reads FQNEAQ (reference sequence). Trimming took off 6 bases at V and 2 bases at J, with 12 bases between the two ends. This CDR3 has 14 amino acids.

V gene TRBV4-1 combines with J gene TRBJ2-3, with 7 bases lining up with TRBD1. J gave up 3 bases and V 2 bases, and 14 bases lay outside the gene matches. CDR1 MGHRA and CDR2 YSYEKL come from the germline V gene. The CDR3 is made up of 18 amino acids. This CDR3 is CASSQSPTGMSRTDTQYF. CDR3 DNA sequence: TGCGCCAGCAGCCAATCCCCGACAGGGATGAGTAGAACAGATACGCAGTATTTT.

The chain couples TRBV5-4 to TRBJ1-1; 7 nucleotides match TRBD1. Germline CDR1 is SGHNT and CDR2 is YYREEE (reference sequence). CDR3 length equals 14 residues. Unmatched junction bases numbered 6, after V lost 4 bases and J lost 3 bases. The CDR3 DNA is TGTGCCAGCAGCGGATGGGACAGTCACACTGAAGCTTTCTTT. This codes for CASSGWDSHTEAFF.

V usage is TRBV28 and J usage is TRBJ2-5; D is possibly TRBD2 (5 bases). Germline V gene lookup returns CDR1 MDHEN and CDR2 SYDVKM. This CDR3 is 16 amino acids long. V was shortened by 2 bases and J by 1 base, with 14 bases between the two germline ends. The CDR3 region is CASSLPPGMIQETQYF. The CDR3 nucleotides read TGTGCCAGCAGTTTACCCCCGGGGATGATCCAAGAGACCCAGTACTTC.

V is TRBV5-6 and J is TRBJ2-5; 8 bases line up with TRBD1. The germline gives CDR1 SGHDT, CDR2 YYEEEE. The J segment lost 11 bases and the V segment lost 0 bases, leaving 9 bases of the junction unmatched. This CDR3 is built from 14 residues. Here the CDR3 DNA reads TGTGCCAGCAGCTTGGGACAGGGGCCCAGTGAGCAGTACTTC. Its protein product is CASSLGQGPSEQYF.

This clone is a singleton in its sample. The chain joins TRBV6-5 to TRBJ2-7; 7 nucleotides match TRBD1. Germline V CDR1 and CDR2: MNHEY, SVGAGI. The V segment lost 10 bases and the J segment 5 bases; nucleotides outside the gene matches: 5. The CDR3 totals 11 residues. CDR3 loop: CAKKGGNEQYF. CDR3 nucleotide sequence: TGTGCCAAAAAAGGGGGCAACGAGCAGTACTTC.

The J gene is TRBJ1-2, the V gene TRBV28, with 9 nucleotides matching TRBD1. V shed 5 bases and J 7 bases; nucleotides not matched to a gene: 11. Germline CDR1 and CDR2: MDHEN and SYDVKM. This CDR3 is built from 15 residues. CDR3 sequence (DNA): TGTGCCAGCAGTGAAATCCGGGACAGGGTTAGTGGCTACACCTTC. It codes for CASSEIRDRVSGYTF.

This chain links TRBV7-9 with TRBJ2-7; a weak D match, TRBD1 (7 bases). The CDR3 is 19 amino acids. V lost 5 bases and J 2 bases, leaving 28 bases between the germline ends. Looked up from germline, CDR1 is SEHNR and CDR2 is FQNEAQ (reference sequence). The DNA for the CDR3 is TGTGCCAGCAGCACAACCGGGGGAGGAAACAGGGGAGCGGCCTACGAGCAGTACTTC. Its protein is CASSTTGGGNRGAAYEQYF.

This clone was picked up one time. V gene TRBV4-1 combines with J gene TRBJ2-1; D gene unclear. This CDR3 spans 17 amino acids. V shed 0 bases and J shed 2 bases, with 14 bases lying between them. Germline CDR1 and CDR2: MGHRA and YSYEKL. CDR3 amino acids: CASSQDAAVSTYNEQFF. CDR3 sequence (DNA): TGCGCCAGCAGCCAAGATGCGGCTGTCAGTACCTACAATGAGCAGTTCTTC.

This clone was detected once. J is TRBJ2-1 and V is TRBV21-1. TRBV21-1 represents a pseudogene. CDR3 length: 15 residues. The CDR3 region is CASSTPGPVNNEQFF. The CDR3 coding sequence is TGTGCCAGCAGCACACCAGGACCTGTCAACAATGAGCAGTTCTTC.

The chain combines TRBV10-2 with TRBJ1-1; no clear D. The V gene lost 4 bases and the J gene lost 0 bases, with 6 bases spanning the gap. Germline V gene lookup returns CDR1 WSHSY and CDR2 SAAADI. The CDR3 has 13 residues. The CDR3 nucleotides are TGCGCCAGCAGTGCCATTATGAACACTGAAGCTTTCTTT. Encoded protein: CASSAIMNTEAFF.

The chain combines TRBV2 with TRBJ2-3; TRBD2 matches 7 bases. Germline assignment: CDR1 SNHLY and CDR2 FYNNEI. J lost 2 bases, V lost 7 bases, and 12 bases had no gene match. This CDR3 spans 16 amino acids. CDR3 nucleotides: TGTGCCAGCATGTCTCCTAGCGGCGGGACCACAGATACGCAGTATTTT. As protein: CASMSPSGGTTDTQYF.

The chain employs TRBV15 and TRBJ2-4, with D hard to call. Trimming shortened V by 1 base and J by 3 bases, and 4 bases separated the two germline ends. The CDR3 length is 13 residues. Germline values: CDR1 LNHNV, CDR2 YYDKDF (reference sequence). DNA for the CDR3: TGTGCCACCAGCAGAGTCAACAAAAACATTCAGTACTTC. The encoded protein is CATSRVNKNIQYF.

The J gene is TRBJ2-7, the V gene TRBV6-1; 8 positions match TRBD2. V shed 6 bases and J 6 bases; nucleotides not matched to a gene: 10. CDR1 and CDR2 from the germline V gene are MNHNS and SASEGT. The CDR3 is made up of 14 amino acids. CDR3 sequence: CASRVPGLDGEQYF. As DNA, the CDR3 is TGTGCCAGCAGGGTCCCGGGACTAGACGGCGAGCAGTACTTC.

Note on this clone: One end of the junction is discordant with germline, which a read error may explain. The chain is built from TRBV2 and TRBJ2-7; D unclear. The CDR3 length is 8 residues. CDR1 is SNHLY and CDR2 is FYNNEI in the germline V gene. Here the CDR3 reads CAGNQVSF. DNA for the CDR3: TGTGCCGGTAACCAGGTCAGCTTC.